A single sample is the source of the 30 T cell receptor beta chains below, sequenced in a study of blood T cell repertoires in COVID-19. The table came from immunoSEQ multiplex PCR; TCRdb's copy has only in-frame clones and leaves some out. The table shows approximately 200,000 clones, with about 87% occurring only once. The material sequenced was peripheral blood. All receptors derive from a man between 70 and 80 years old with acute or convalescent COVID-19.

The chain combines TRBV11-2 with TRBJ2-7, with no clear D. The ends were cut back, 1 base at V and 0 bases at J, with 10 bases in the middle. Per germline, CDR1 SGHAT and CDR2 FQNNGV. The CDR3 sequence is 15 residues long. The CDR3 nucleotides are TGTGCCAGCAGCTTAGTGTCCGGTACCTCCTACGAGCAGTACTTC. Its translation: CASSLVSGTSYEQYF.

The gene calls are TRBV25-1 and TRBJ2-4, with TRBD1 matching over 9 bases. V trimming: 6 bases; J trimming: 3 bases; junction bases outside the gene matches: 9. CDR1 and CDR2 from the germline V gene are MGHDK and SYGVNS. The CDR3 is 16 amino acids. In DNA form, the CDR3 reads TGTGCCAGCAGCCTGGACAGGGGCTTTGACAAAAACATTCAGTACTTC. Protein product: CASSLDRGFDKNIQYF.

This clone was seen a few times. This sequence joins TRBV5-1 and TRBJ1-2, with 7 bases fitting TRBD1. The CDR3 runs to 14 residues. V gave up 3 bases and J gave up 5 bases; unmatched junction bases: 7. Germline V CDR1 and CDR2: SGHRS, YFSETQ. The CDR3 DNA sequence: TGCGCCAGCAGCTCCCAAGGGACAGCTTATGGCTACACCTTC. This encodes CASSSQGTAYGYTF.

This sequence joins TRBV7-2 and TRBJ2-2; 13 bases fit TRBD2. The CDR3 is 16 amino acids. Germline loops: CDR1 SGHTA, CDR2 FQGNSA. J gave up 6 bases and V 5 bases, and 6 bases lay outside the gene matches. CDR3 residues: CASSPTSGRGSGELFF. CDR3 coding DNA: TGTGCCAGCAGCCCAACTAGCGGGAGGGGATCCGGGGAGCTGTTTTTT.

The chain employs TRBV6-5 and TRBJ2-2; no firm D call. Germline-derived CDR1 and CDR2 are MNHEY and SVGAGI. The ends were cut back, 3 bases at V and 0 bases at J, with 8 bases in the middle. This CDR3 is built from 15 residues. The CDR3 DNA reads TGTGCCAGCAGTTATACCCAGGCGAACACCGGGGAGCTGTTTTTT. Protein: CASSYTQANTGELFF.

V and J are TRBV6-1 and TRBJ2-3; the match to TRBD2 covers 11 bases. The germline V gene encodes CDR1 MNHNS and CDR2 SASEGT. The CDR3 runs 15 residues. V lost 6 bases, J lost 4 bases, and 6 bases stayed unmatched. CDR3 bases: TGTGCCAGCAGACCGACTAGCGGGGTCTCAGATACGCAGTATTTT. This sequence encodes CASRPTSGVSDTQYF.

The chain links TRBV7-9 to TRBJ2-1; tentative D call: TRBD1 (6 bases). V was shortened by 5 bases and J by 2 bases, with 13 bases between the two germline ends. Germline CDR1 SEHNR, CDR2 FQNEAQ (reference sequence). The CDR3 contains 15 residues. In DNA, the CDR3 is TGTGCCAGCAGCCCCACTGGACAGACCTACAATGAGCAGTTCTTC. It specifies CASSPTGQTYNEQFF.

This clone was counted a few times. This sequence joins TRBV6-1 and TRBJ1-2, with 7 positions matching TRBD1. After removal of 2 bases from V and 5 bases from J, the junction contained 5 bases not matched to a gene. Germline loops: CDR1 MNHNS, CDR2 SASEGT. The CDR3 extends over 14 amino acids. This CDR3 is CASSEQNRGYGYTF. The CDR3 nucleotides are TGTGCCAGCAGTGAACAGAACAGGGGTTATGGCTACACCTTC.

Remarks on this clone: Other DNA sequences in the sample encode the same CDR3. The rearrangement uses TRBV7-2 and TRBJ1-5, with 8 bases lining up with TRBD1. J was trimmed by 4 bases and V by 5 bases; bases with no gene match: 10. Germline V gene data show CDR1 as SGHTA and CDR2 as FQGNSA. CDR3 size: 16 residues. As DNA, the CDR3 is TGTGCCAGCAGCCAAAACCCTACAGGGGGGAATCAGCCCCAGCATTTT. Translated: CASSQNPTGGNQPQHF.

The chain combines TRBV29-1 with TRBJ1-2; no clear D gene. In germline, CDR1 is SQVTM, CDR2 ANQGSEA. V dropped 7 bases and J dropped 8 bases, with 20 bases sitting between them. The CDR3 extends over 13 amino acids. The CDR3 protein is CSAGGLPQWGYTF. CDR3 coding DNA: TGCAGCGCCGGAGGCCTGCCCCAGTGGGGCTACACCTTC. Filled out from reference TRBV29-1 and TRBJ1-2, the complete variable domain reads SAVISQKPSRDICQRGTSLTIQCQVDSQVTMMFWYRQQPGQSLTLIATANQGSEATYESGFVIDKFPISRPNLTFSTLTVSNMSPEDSSIYLCSAGGLPQWGYTFGSGTRLTVV.

The chain joins TRBV3-1 (or the pseudogene TRBV3-2) to TRBJ1-2, with 7 nucleotides matching TRBD1. V shed 4 bases, J shed 0 bases, and the junction held 5 bases outside the gene matches. The CDR3 is 15 residues long. Germline assignment: CDR1 LGHDT and CDR2 YNNKEL (reference sequence). CDR3: CASSLIGQANYGYTF. The CDR3 bases are TGTGCCAGCAGCCTTATAGGACAGGCTAACTATGGCTACACCTTC.

This chain uses TRBV7-6 with TRBJ2-5; 9 nucleotides line up with TRBD2. Unmatched junction bases numbered 3, after V lost 5 bases and J lost 5 bases. Per germline, CDR1 SGHVS and CDR2 FNYEAQ. The CDR3 contains 13 residues. The CDR3 is CASSPRGGETQYF. The CDR3 coding sequence is TGTGCCAGCAGCCCGCGGGGGGGGGAGACCCAGTACTTC.

This chain joins TRBV11-3 and TRBJ1-6; D possibly corresponds to TRBD1 (5 bases). This CDR3 is 13 amino acids long. V lost 0 bases, J lost 9 bases, and 6 bases lay in between. Looked up from germline, CDR1 is SGHNT and CDR2 is YENEEA. CDR3: CASSLDRASPLHF. The CDR3 coding sequence is TGTGCCAGCAGCTTAGACAGGGCTTCACCCCTCCACTTT.

The chain employs TRBV9 and TRBJ1-1, with D possibly TRBD1 on 5 matching bases. Looked up from germline, CDR1 is SGDLS and CDR2 is YYNGEE. V lost 0 bases and J lost 2, with 11 bases in between. This CDR3 spans 15 amino acids. CDR3 sequence: CASSVGVTVNTEAFF. The CDR3 nucleotides are TGTGCCAGCAGCGTAGGGGTGACAGTCAACACTGAAGCTTTCTTT.

The chain has TRBV9 and TRBJ2-5; 9 nucleotides agree with TRBD2. The germline V gene encodes CDR1 SGDLS and CDR2 YYNGEE. With V trimmed by 4 bases and J by 4 bases, 26 bases remained unmatched. There are 21 residues in the CDR3. CDR3 in amino acids: CASSPRAGTVPGGSGRETQYF. DNA of the CDR3: TGTGCCAGCAGCCCACGGGCGGGGACAGTTCCTGGCGGTAGCGGGAGAGAGACCCAGTACTTC.

V is TRBV7-8 and J is TRBJ1-6, with 7 bases lining up with TRBD1. The CDR3 is 15 amino acids. Germline values: CDR1 SGHVS, CDR2 FQNEAQ. Trimming removed 6 bases from V and 5 bases from J; junction bases left unmatched: 7. CDR3 DNA sequence: TGTGCCAGCAGTCAACAGGGGCCGGATAATTCACCCCTCCACTTT. Its translation: CASSQQGPDNSPLHF.

The V and J genes are TRBV9 and TRBJ2-7; TRBD2 aligns across 7 bases. Germline values: CDR1 SGDLS, CDR2 YYNGEE. The junction had 5 bases not matched to a gene; V was cut back by 0 bases and J by 2 bases. CDR3 length: 15 amino acids. CDR3 in DNA: TGTGCCAGCAGCGTAGACGTCGCGGGGGCCTACGAGCAGTACTTC. It translates to CASSVDVAGAYEQYF.

This chain connects TRBV5-4 to TRBJ2-1; 13 bases map to TRBD2. Germline V CDR1 and CDR2: SGHNT, YYREEE (reference sequence). J lost 6 bases, V lost 2 bases, and 5 bases had no gene match. This CDR3 comprises 16 residues. DNA of the CDR3: TGTGCCAGCAGCTTCGGAACTAGCGGGAGGGCCAATGAGCAGTTCTTC. It codes for CASSFGTSGRANEQFF.

The chain carries TRBV6-1 and TRBJ1-3; the D is unclear. Germline loops: CDR1 MNHNS, CDR2 SASEGT. With 0 bases removed from V and 0 bases from J, the gap between germline ends came to 3 bases. The CDR3 consists of 14 residues. The CDR3 sequence: CASSEASSGNTIYF. The CDR3 nucleotides are TGTGCCAGCAGTGAAGCGAGCTCTGGAAACACCATATATTTT.

Here the CDR3 DNA reads TGTGCCAGCAGTCCAGGACAGGGTTGGGGCGCTTTCTTT. Encoded protein: CASSPGQGWGAFF. This sequence joins TRBV12-3 or TRBV12-4 and TRBJ1-1; 8 nucleotides line up with TRBD1. CDR3 length: 13 residues. The ends lost 5 bases at V and 11 bases at J; junction bases unmatched: 10.

This clone was recorded only once. This chain uses TRBV19 with TRBJ1-5, with 8 bases that match TRBD1. The CDR3 contains 16 residues. Germline V gene lookup returns CDR1 LNHDA and CDR2 SQIVND (reference sequence). The trim removed 3 bases at V and 0 bases at J, leaving 4 bases unmatched. The CDR3 DNA is TGTGCCAGTAGTATGACAGGGGCCCTTAGCAATCAGCCCCAGCATTTT. This translates into CASSMTGALSNQPQHF.

The V and J genes are TRBV18 and TRBJ2-1; TRBD2 matches 7 bases. The CDR3 has 14 residues. After removal of 6 bases from V and 8 bases from J, the junction contained 10 bases not matched to a gene. CDR1 is KGHSH and CDR2 is LQKENI in the germline V gene. CDR3 DNA sequence: TGTGCCAGCTCGACTATCGGACTAGTTGATGAGCAGTTCTTC. Translation: CASSTIGLVDEQFF.

The chain has TRBV2 and TRBJ1-5; perhaps TRBD1 as D (6 bases). Germline V gene sequence: CDR1 SNHLY, CDR2 FYNNEI. V was clipped by 5 bases and J by 4 bases, with 12 bases between them. The CDR3 runs to 14 residues. CDR3 protein: CASSYRETNQPQHF. CDR3 sequence (DNA): TGTGCCAGCAGTTACAGGGAGACGAATCAGCCCCAGCATTTT.

This clone was picked up a small number of times. This chain connects TRBV24-1 to TRBJ2-1, with 12 bases identical to TRBD2. There are 16 residues in the CDR3. CDR1 and CDR2 (germline): KGHDR, SFDVKD. V gave up 5 bases and J gave up 0 bases; unmatched junction bases: 1. The CDR3 DNA reads TGTGCCACCAGTGCGACTAGCGGGAGCTCCTACAATGAGCAGTTCTTC. This sequence encodes CATSATSGSSYNEQFF.

The CDR3 nucleotides are TGTGCCAGCAGCTTGGTAGGGGGCTATGGCTACACCTTC. Translation gives CASSLVGGYGYTF. V gene TRBV5-4 combines with J gene TRBJ1-2; D possibly corresponds to TRBD1 (6 bases). From germline, CDR1 is SGHNT and CDR2 YYREEE (reference sequence). Trimming left V 0 bases short and J 4 bases short, with 7 bases between. The CDR3 consists of 13 residues.

The CDR3 nucleotides are TGCAGCGTGGGCGGACAGGGCTATGGCTACACCTTC. Translating it yields CSVGGQGYGYTF. This chain joins TRBV29-1 and TRBJ1-2; 8 bases map to TRBD1. The CDR3 length is 12 residues. J gave up 4 bases and V 6 bases, and 4 bases lay outside the gene matches. Germline V gives CDR1 SQVTM, CDR2 ANQGSEA.

The rearrangement links TRBV14 to TRBJ2-7; D is possibly TRBD2 (7 bases). The germline gives CDR1 SGHDN, CDR2 FVKESK. The CDR3 has 15 residues. Trimming took 1 base from V and 4 from J, leaving 14 bases between them. CDR3 bases: TGTGCCAGCAGCCAAGTGGGGAGGGGGGCATACGAGCAGTACTTC. Protein product: CASSQVGRGAYEQYF.

The chain has TRBV18 and TRBJ2-1; TRBD1 aligns across 7 bases. The V gene end was trimmed by 6 bases and the J gene end by 3 bases; junction bases not matched to a gene: 5. Germline CDR1 reads KGHSH; CDR2 reads LQKENI. The CDR3 has 14 residues. The CDR3 loop reads CASSEDRIYNEQFF. CDR3 DNA: TGTGCCAGCTCCGAGGACAGGATCTACAATGAGCAGTTCTTC.

The chain employs TRBV28 and TRBJ1-1; TRBD1 aligns across 9 bases. The ends lost 4 bases at V and 0 bases at J; junction bases unmatched: 12. Germline V lookup: CDR1 MDHEN, CDR2 SYDVKM. The CDR3 totals 18 residues. This CDR3 is CASSSLPGQGPMNTEAFF. The DNA for the CDR3 is TGTGCCAGCAGTTCCCTCCCGGGACAGGGCCCCATGAACACTGAAGCTTTCTTT.

The chain recombines TRBV3-1 (or the pseudogene TRBV3-2) with TRBJ2-7; 12 nucleotides agree with TRBD2. The trim removed 0 bases at V and 5 bases at J, leaving 11 bases unmatched. The CDR3 runs to 18 residues. The V gene's germline CDR1 is LGHDT and CDR2 YNNKEL (reference sequence). The CDR3 region is CASSQDTPSGRAYNEQYF. CDR3 DNA: TGTGCCAGCAGCCAAGATACTCCTAGCGGGAGGGCCTACAACGAGCAGTACTTC.